The 32 T cell receptor beta chains presented below share a single source sample, sequenced in a study of T cell responses to AZD1222 COVID-19 vaccine (dated by TCRdb to the early 2020s). The time point label, read with the paper, signifies: baseline before first vaccination. The treatment or condition label, read with the paper, signifies: meningococcal conjugate vaccine given as trial control. Library generation was performed with the immunoSEQ multiplex PCR assay. The table was pulled from immuneACCESS by TCRdb, which kept in-frame rearrangements only. Such tables lose some clones; where checked, under half of the loss comes from unresolved V genes, and the rest has no known cause. The sample includes more than 140,000 clones, with roughly 88% observed a single time. In total, the top ten clones hold about 3.3% of the sample. The input for sequencing was peripheral blood, taken on day 0 of MenACWY control vaccination. These receptors all stem from an adult in good health.

The V call is TRBV2, the J call TRBJ1-3, with TRBD1 as a possible D gene (5 bases). V lost 7 bases to trimming and J lost 0 bases, with 7 bases between them. The CDR3 covers 13 residues. Germline CDR1 SNHLY, CDR2 FYNNEI. The CDR3 spells CASKGFSGNTIYF. DNA for the CDR3: TGTGCCAGCAAGGGGTTCTCTGGAAACACCATATATTTT.

V usage is TRBV7-3 and J usage is TRBJ2-7, with 7 bases matching TRBD1. The CDR3 spans 13 residues. Germline CDR1 reads SGHTA; CDR2 reads FQGTGA. Unmatched junction bases numbered 3, after V lost 2 bases and J lost 5 bases. Here the CDR3 reads CASSLVGGHEQYF. CDR3 nucleotides: TGTGCCAGCAGCTTAGTAGGGGGCCACGAGCAGTACTTC.

This clone came up once. This sequence joins TRBV9 and TRBJ2-1; the match to TRBD1 covers 7 bases. This CDR3 spans 15 amino acids. The V segment lost 3 bases and the J segment 4 bases; nucleotides outside the gene matches: 7. The germline V gene encodes CDR1 SGDLS and CDR2 YYNGEE. CDR3 in DNA: TGTGCCAGCAGCGCGAGGGACAGACCATACAATGAGCAGTTCTTC. This gives the protein CASSARDRPYNEQFF.

The CDR3 DNA reads as TGTGCCAGCAGCCAGCAGGGGGAAAAACTGTTTTTT. Its translation: CASSQQGEKLFF. The chain combines TRBV14 with TRBJ1-4, with D perhaps matching TRBD1 (6 bases). Germline V gene data show CDR1 as SGHDN and CDR2 as FVKESK. V was cut by 3 bases and J by 8 bases, with 7 bases left in between. The CDR3 runs to 12 residues.

V and J are TRBV11-2 and TRBJ1-5, with TRBD1 as a possible D gene (5 bases). The CDR3 runs to 14 residues. CDR1 SGHAT and CDR2 FQNNGV come from the germline V gene. Trimming cost V 5 bases and J 4 bases, with 12 bases left between them. The CDR3 loop is CASSRQGLNQPQHF. The CDR3 DNA reads as TGTGCCAGCAGCCGGCAGGGTCTAAATCAGCCCCAGCATTTT.

The chain is built from TRBV5-1 and TRBJ2-6, with a weak D call TRBD2 (7 bases). The germline V gene has CDR1 SGHRS and CDR2 YFSETQ. Trimming removed 3 bases from V and 2 bases from J, with 12 bases in between. CDR3 length: 16 residues. CDR3 nucleotides: TGCGCCAGCAGCTCAGCGGGACAAGCTGGGGCCAACGTCCTGACTTTC. Amino acid sequence: CASSSAGQAGANVLTF.

V usage is TRBV5-1 and J usage is TRBJ1-4; 10 bases agree with TRBD1. V lost 7 bases and J lost 8; bases outside the gene matches: 5. The CDR3 sequence is 13 residues long. The germline V gene has CDR1 SGHRS and CDR2 YFSETQ. For the CDR3, the DNA is TGCGCCAGCCGGCCGGGACAGGGGGAAAAACTGTTTTTT. Amino acid sequence: CASRPGQGEKLFF.

The CDR3 spells CASSSGTSGGTGELFF. DNA for the CDR3: TGTGCCAGCAGCTCCGGGACTAGCGGTGGCACCGGGGAGCTGTTTTTT. The chain is built from TRBV5-4 and TRBJ2-2, with TRBD2 matching over 11 bases. The CDR3 contains 16 residues. Trimming cost V 3 bases and J 4 bases; bases outside gene matches: 5. Germline V lookup: CDR1 SGHNT, CDR2 YYREEE (reference sequence).

The chain uses TRBV9 and TRBJ1-1; a weak D match, TRBD1 (5 bases). This CDR3 is built from 14 residues. V gave up 3 bases and J gave up 9 bases, with 18 bases separating them. CDR1 is SGDLS, CDR2 YYNGEE, per germline. The chain's CDR3 is CASSGAGVEVKAFF. CDR3 DNA sequence: TGTGCCAGCAGCGGTGCGGGGGTAGAGGTAAAAGCTTTCTTT.

This rearrangement joins TRBV7-2 to TRBJ2-1; D assignment may be TRBD1 or TRBD2 (5 bases each). In germline, CDR1 is SGHTA, CDR2 FQGNSA. V lost 5 bases and J lost 0, with 11 bases in between. The CDR3 covers 15 residues. CDR3 DNA sequence: TGTGCCAGCAGCCCGGGACGGAGCTCCTACAATGAGCAGTTCTTC. Encoded protein: CASSPGRSSYNEQFF.

V usage is TRBV2 and J usage is TRBJ1-5; D gene ambiguous. V was pared by 3 bases and J by 4 bases, with 10 bases between. Germline CDR1 reads SNHLY; CDR2 reads FYNNEI. This CDR3 comprises 14 residues. The CDR3, as DNA: TGTGCCAGCAGTGAGAGTACAGTGAATCAGCCCCAGCATTTT. Its protein is CASSESTVNQPQHF. Looking up the rest from reference TRBV2 and TRBJ1-5 gives the full variable domain: EPEVTQTPSHQVTQMGQEVILRCVPISNHLYFYWYRQILGQKVEFLVSFYNNEISEKSEIFDDQFSVERPDGSNFTLKIRSTKLEDSAMYFCASSESTVNQPQHFGDGTRLSIL.

In this sample, this clone turned up a few times. The chain has TRBV11-3 and TRBJ1-2, with D possibly matching TRBD1 (6 bases). V was clipped by 5 bases and J by 2 bases, with 18 bases between them. Germline lookup yields CDR1 SGHNT and CDR2 YENEEA. This CDR3 region has 16 residues. The CDR3 region is CASSPEGRGANYGYTF. In DNA, the CDR3 is TGTGCCAGCAGCCCGGAGGGTCGGGGGGCCAACTATGGCTACACCTTC.

The chain uses TRBV6-5 and TRBJ1-4; D is possibly TRBD1 (5 bases). The ends were cut back, 6 bases at V and 1 base at J, with 9 bases in the middle. Germline V CDR1 and CDR2: MNHEY, SVGAGI. CDR3 size: 14 residues. CDR3 protein: CASRGLETNEKLFF. Here the CDR3 DNA reads TGTGCCAGCAGGGGGCTGGAAACTAATGAAAAACTGTTTTTT.

The V gene is TRBV5-1, the J gene TRBJ2-7; 8 positions agree with TRBD2. V was pared by 2 bases and J by 6 bases, with 7 bases of the junction left unmatched. This CDR3 region has 14 residues. Germline values: CDR1 SGHRS, CDR2 YFSETQ. This chain's CDR3 is CASSLERGRSEQYF. CDR3 in DNA: TGCGCCAGCAGCTTAGAGCGGGGGAGGAGCGAGCAGTACTTC.

A single count supports this clone. The rearrangement links TRBV18 to TRBJ2-6; D possibly corresponds to TRBD1 (6 bases). There are 17 residues in the CDR3. Germline V CDR1 and CDR2: KGHSH, LQKENI. The ends were cut back, 6 bases at V and 0 bases at J, with 15 bases in the middle. The CDR3 DNA is TGTGCCAGCTCGGAACGCAGGGGCAGCTCTGGGGCCAACGTCCTGACTTTC. Encoded protein: CASSERRGSSGANVLTF.

The gene calls are TRBV7-9 and TRBJ2-1; the match to TRBD2 covers 14 bases. Germline V gene sequence: CDR1 SEHNR, CDR2 FQNEAQ (reference sequence). Trimming at V came to 1 base and at J to 8 bases, leaving 7 bases not matched to a gene. CDR3 length: 17 residues. DNA for the CDR3: TGTGCCAGCAGCTTAGGAGGACTAGCGGGGGGAGATCATGAGCAGTTCTTC. This encodes CASSLGGLAGGDHEQFF.

The chain combines TRBV19 with TRBJ1-1, with 12 bases matching TRBD1. Germline CDR1 reads LNHDA; CDR2 reads SQIVND (reference sequence). The CDR3 runs 17 residues. With V trimmed by 3 bases and J by 3 bases, 8 bases remained unmatched. The CDR3 protein is CASSMFGTGGRDTEAFF. The DNA of the CDR3 is TGTGCCAGTAGTATGTTCGGGACAGGGGGCAGGGACACTGAAGCTTTCTTT. Full variable domain (remainder filled in from reference TRBV19 and TRBJ1-1): DGGITQSPKYLFRKEGQNVTLSCEQNLNHDAMYWYRQDPGQGLRLIYYSQIVNDFQKGDIAEGYSVSREKKESFPLTVTSAQKNPTAFYLCASSMFGTGGRDTEAFFGQGTRLTVV.

This sequence joins TRBV5-6 and TRBJ2-1; D possibly corresponds to TRBD1 (6 bases). The germline V gene encodes CDR1 SGHDT and CDR2 YYEEEE. Deletions cut 3 bases from V and 7 bases from J, with 17 bases between. This CDR3 has 15 amino acids. CDR3 nucleotide sequence: TGTGCCAGCAGCTGGATGGGGTCAGGGGCAAATGAGCAGTTCTTC. Protein sequence: CASSWMGSGANEQFF.

The chain recombines TRBV6-2 or TRBV6-3 with TRBJ2-7; D remains ambiguous. The CDR3 is 12 amino acids. Germline CDR1 MNHEY, CDR2 SVGEGT. V was shortened by 3 bases and J by 3 bases, with 6 bases between the two germline ends. The CDR3 DNA is TGTGCCAGCAGTTATGACGGCTACGAGCAGTACTTC. This gives the protein CASSYDGYEQYF.

This clone was counted a single time. The V and J genes are TRBV7-8 and TRBJ1-6, with 10 positions matching TRBD1. The V segment lost 5 bases and the J segment 8 bases; nucleotides outside the gene matches: 3. Germline loops: CDR1 SGHVS, CDR2 FQNEAQ. The CDR3 has 14 residues. The CDR3 reads CASSGTGEDSPLHF. For the CDR3, the DNA is TGTGCCAGCAGCGGGACAGGGGAAGATTCACCCCTCCACTTT.

This clone was seen a single time. The CDR3 DNA sequence: TGTGCCAGCAGCCTCCCAATGGGCGATGAGCAGTTCTTC. This gives the protein CASSLPMGDEQFF. This chain links TRBV5-5 with TRBJ2-1; D not certain. The V and J ends lost 4 bases and 8 bases respectively, with 13 bases between them. The CDR3 spans 13 residues. Germline CDR1 is SGHKS and CDR2 is YYEKEE (reference sequence).

This clone is a singleton in its sample. The CDR3 is CASSQRTVNSPLHF. The CDR3 nucleotides are TGTGCCAGCTCACAACGGACGGTTAATTCACCCCTCCACTTT. J is TRBJ1-6 and V is TRBV18; D is undetermined. This CDR3 has 14 amino acids. Germline CDR1 reads KGHSH; CDR2 reads LQKENI. The germline V and J ends were trimmed by 4 bases and 6 bases, with 10 bases remaining between them.

This chain uses TRBV2 with TRBJ1-3; no firm D call. From germline, CDR1 is SNHLY and CDR2 FYNNEI. V was cut by 6 bases and J by 0 bases, with 6 bases left in between. This CDR3 comprises 13 residues. Here the CDR3 reads CASSASSGNTIYF. CDR3 bases: TGTGCCAGCAGCGCGAGCTCTGGAAACACCATATATTTT.

V usage is TRBV5-6 and J usage is TRBJ2-1, with D perhaps matching TRBD1 (6 bases). The CDR3 loop spans 16 amino acids. Germline lookup yields CDR1 SGHDT and CDR2 YYEEEE. Trimming removed 4 bases at V and 6 bases at J, with 20 bases between. CDR3 residues: CASSQPGIGGTNEQFF. CDR3 in DNA: TGTGCCAGCAGCCAACCTGGCATAGGGGGAACCAATGAGCAGTTCTTC. Variable domain in full (rest from reference TRBV5-6 and TRBJ2-1): DAGVTQSPTHLIKTRGQQVTLRCSPKSGHDTVSWYQQALGQGPQFIFQYYEEEERQRGNFPDRFSGHQFPNYSSELNVNALLLGDSALYLCASSQPGIGGTNEQFFGPGTRLTVL.

The V call is TRBV7-9, the J call TRBJ2-1; 8 bases are shared with TRBD2. The trim removed 5 bases at V and 6 bases at J, leaving 12 bases unmatched. The CDR3 is 16 residues long. The germline V gene has CDR1 SEHNR and CDR2 FQNEAQ (reference sequence). The DNA of the CDR3 is TGTGCCAGCAGCAAGTACGGGGGGGCCTTGTCCAATGAGCAGTTCTTC. As protein: CASSKYGGALSNEQFF.

On this clone: This sample also contains other DNA sequences that code for the same CDR3. This chain links TRBV4-2 with TRBJ2-1; D perhaps matches TRBD1 (6 bases). Deletions cut 0 bases from V and 0 bases from J, with 6 bases between. The CDR3 runs to 15 residues. CDR1 and CDR2 from the germline V gene are LGHNA and YNFKEQ. This chain's CDR3 is CASSQDRGSYNEQFF. For the CDR3, the DNA is TGTGCCAGCAGCCAAGACAGGGGCTCCTACAATGAGCAGTTCTTC.

Note on this clone: Other DNA variants within this sample encode the same CDR3. The chain has TRBV6-2 or TRBV6-3 and TRBJ2-7; no reliable D call. This CDR3 contains 12 residues. Trimming left V 3 bases short and J 3 bases short, with 6 bases between. CDR1 and CDR2 from the germline V gene are MNHEY and SVGEGT. The CDR3, as DNA: TGTGCCAGCAGTTATCCCGGCTACGAGCAGTACTTC. Translated, it gives CASSYPGYEQYF.

V usage is TRBV4-1 and J usage is TRBJ2-1, with 10 bases that match TRBD2. The ends lost 4 bases at V and 5 bases at J; junction bases unmatched: 8. Germline assignment: CDR1 MGHRA and CDR2 YSYEKL. CDR3 size: 16 residues. As DNA, the CDR3 is TGCGCCAGCAGCCTACGGTCACTAGCGGGGAACAATGAGCAGTTCTTC. Protein: CASSLRSLAGNNEQFF.

The chain employs TRBV7-2 and TRBJ1-2; TRBD1 is a possible D gene (6 bases). There are 15 residues in the CDR3. Trimming removed 6 bases at V and 7 bases at J, with 21 bases between. Looked up from germline, CDR1 is SGHTA and CDR2 is FQGNSA. The DNA for the CDR3 is TGTGCCAGCAGATACACCGCCGGACAGTTGGGTGGCTACACCTTC. It codes for CASRYTAGQLGGYTF.

The chain couples TRBV19 to TRBJ1-4; 7 bases map to TRBD1. This CDR3 is 15 amino acids long. V was clipped by 5 bases and J by 0 bases; unmatched bases: 3. Germline V gives CDR1 LNHDA, CDR2 SQIVND (reference sequence). CDR3: CASSLGTATNEKLFF. The CDR3 coding sequence is TGTGCCAGTAGTTTGGGGACAGCAACTAATGAAAAACTGTTTTTT.

The chain uses TRBV6-5 and TRBJ1-4; D ambiguous. V lost 0 bases to trimming and J lost 7 bases, with 12 bases between them. CDR3 length: 15 residues. Germline V gene sequence: CDR1 MNHEY, CDR2 SVGAGI. CDR3 in DNA: TGTGCCAGCAGTTACTCATCGCGGCGTGGTGAAAAACTGTTTTTT. This translates into CASSYSSRRGEKLFF.

V is TRBV19 and J is TRBJ2-3; tentatively, D is TRBD2 (5 bases). V was shortened by 7 bases and J by 5 bases, with 16 bases between the two germline ends. CDR3 length: 14 residues. Germline V gene data show CDR1 as LNHDA and CDR2 as SQIVND (reference sequence). This CDR3 is CASMGSGMGDTQYF. The DNA for the CDR3 is TGTGCCAGTATGGGGTCGGGGATGGGAGATACGCAGTATTTT.